The clone carrying this T cell receptor beta chain was detected a few times. The sample is drawn from a study of T-cell memory formation after mild COVID-19. Using its own MiXCR run on the 5' RACE reads, TCRdb lists one record per CDR3 protein. Of fewer than 200,000 distinct CDR3 sequences listed, roughly 20% were seen once; the top ten hold around 3.9%. Looked up from germline, CDR1 is SQVTM and CDR2 is ANQGSEA. The CDR3 is made up of 13 amino acids. Trimming stripped 6 bases from V and 2 bases from J, with 13 bases between. The sequenced material came from PBMCs or a T cell subset sorted from them (not recorded which). The TCR sequence derives from a man in his late teens or twenties who had mild COVID-19 (a few samples of this study predate the infection). Cell type and time point are not known. J is TRBJ2-5 and V is TRBV29-1; weak D call: TRBD2 (5 bases). The CDR3 loop reads CSVDYEGQETQYF. CDR3 nucleotides: TGCAGCGTCGACTACGAAGGTCAAGAGACCCAGTACTTC.